What follows are 6 T cell receptor beta chains derived from one specimen sequenced in a study of T cells in Graves' hyperthyroidism and ophthalmopathy. Amplified regions were TCR beta CDR3 sequences from RNA transcripts. HTBI primers drove first-round RT-PCR of the TCR CDR3. TCRdb ran MiXCR on the multiplex PCR reads and lists one entry per CDR3 protein. The data hold hundreds of thousands of distinct CDR3 sequences, with approximately 14% observed a single time. The sequenced sample consisted of blood. These receptors originate from a woman younger than 35 with Graves' hyperthyroidism that later progressed to Graves' ophthalmopathy.

This clonotype was counted at least ten times. This chain's CDR3 is CASSYSFDRGLKTQYF. DNA of the CDR3: TGTGCCAGCAGTTACTCGTTCGACAGGGGGCTAAAGACCCAGTACTTC. The rearrangement uses TRBV6-6 and TRBJ2-5, with 10 bases fitting TRBD1. Germline-derived CDR1 and CDR2 are MNHNY and SVGAGI (reference sequence). The CDR3 sequence is 16 residues long. The V gene end was trimmed by 0 bases and the J gene end by 6 bases; junction bases not matched to a gene: 7.

The table lists this clonotype with many counts. The chain has TRBV2 and TRBJ1-5; D may be TRBD1 (5 bases). The V end lost 2 bases, the J end lost 4 bases, and 15 bases lay between the germline ends. Germline loops: CDR1 SNHLY, CDR2 FYNNEI. The CDR3 has 16 amino acids. In DNA form, the CDR3 reads TGTGCCAGCAGTGAACAAGGGGTGGGAAGGAATCAGCCCCAGCATTTT. Translation gives CASSEQGVGRNQPQHF.

The chain uses TRBV28 and TRBJ2-7, with 8 bases fitting TRBD1. The CDR3 length is 16 residues. The V gene's germline CDR1 is MDHEN and CDR2 SYDVKM. With V trimmed by 5 bases and J by 0 bases, 9 bases remained unmatched. Here the CDR3 DNA reads TGTGCCAGCAGTCTTTCCGGGACAGGTATCTCCTACGAGCAGTACTTC. Amino acids: CASSLSGTGISYEQYF.

At least ten counts were recorded for this clonotype. V and J are TRBV18 and TRBJ2-7; a weak D match, TRBD1 (6 bases). From germline, CDR1 is KGHSH and CDR2 LQKENI. The V end was cut by 3 bases, the J end by 0 bases, with 18 bases between. The CDR3 consists of 17 residues. The CDR3 sequence: CASSPRRGQGSSYEQYF. For the CDR3, the DNA is TGTGCCAGCTCACCGAGACGGGGACAAGGCAGCTCCTACGAGCAGTACTTC.

There are a few counts of this clonotype. At one end, the junction sequence differs from germline, possibly due to a read error. The rearrangement joins TRBV5-1 to TRBJ2-6; the D gene is possibly TRBD2 (5 bases). The CDR3 has 17 amino acids. From germline, CDR1 is SGHRS and CDR2 YFSETQ. The CDR3 reads CVSSLVQGSSGANVLTF. In DNA, the CDR3 is TGCGTCAGCAGCTTGGTGCAAGGGAGCTCTGGGGCCAACGTCCTGACTTTC. Looking up the rest from reference TRBV5-1 and TRBJ2-6 gives the full variable domain: KAGVTQTPRYLIKTRGQQVTLSCSPISGHRSVSWYQQTPGQGLQFLFEYFSETQRNKGNFPGRFSGRQFSNSRSEMNVSTLELGDSALYLCVSSLVQGSSGANVLTFGAGSRLTVL.

In this sample, this clonotype turned up many times. The chain joins TRBV2 to TRBJ2-1, with D perhaps TRBD2 (6 bases). CDR1 and CDR2 (germline): SNHLY, FYNNEI. The CDR3 spans 14 residues. Deletions cut 7 bases from V and 9 bases from J, with 19 bases between. CDR3 region: CASNLFSNGGEQFF. CDR3 sequence (DNA): TGTGCCAGCAACCTCTTCTCAAACGGGGGTGAGCAGTTCTTC.